The next 30 T cell receptor beta chains were all read from a single sample in a study of T cells in Graves' hyperthyroidism and ophthalmopathy. Authors of the study amplified TCR beta CDR3 regions from RNA transcripts. When the TCR CDR3 underwent first-round RT-PCR, the HTBI primer set was used. TCRdb re-called the multiplex PCR reads through MiXCR, storing one row per CDR3 protein. Seen here are more than 450,000 distinct CDR3 sequences, 20% observed once, and the top ten hold approximately 50%. Sequenced: blood. The receptors stem from a man in his forties with Graves' ophthalmopathy.

This clonotype has ten or more counts. V is TRBV11-1 and J is TRBJ2-7, with D tentatively TRBD2 (6 bases). From germline, CDR1 is SGHAT and CDR2 FQDESV (reference sequence). Trimming pared 5 bases from V and 0 bases from J, leaving 17 bases between. The CDR3 covers 16 residues. The CDR3 region is CASSPRILADSYEQYF. CDR3 sequence (DNA): TGTGCCAGCAGCCCAAGGATACTAGCCGACTCCTACGAGCAGTACTTC.

The rearrangement links TRBV7-3 to TRBJ2-2; 7 nucleotides agree with TRBD1. The germline V gene encodes CDR1 SGHTA and CDR2 FQGTGA. With V trimmed by 4 bases and J by 4 bases, 6 bases remained unmatched. The CDR3 sequence is 15 residues long. Here the CDR3 DNA reads TGTGCCAGCAGCTCCGGGACAGAGCTCACCGGGGAGCTGTTTTTT. It yields the protein CASSSGTELTGELFF.

This clonotype was counted at least ten times. This sequence joins TRBV18 and TRBJ1-5, with D maybe TRBD1 (5 bases). Germline CDR1 reads KGHSH; CDR2 reads LQKENI. V was clipped by 3 bases and J by 1 base, with 13 bases between them. There are 16 residues in the CDR3. The CDR3 here is CASSPPGPGSNQPQHF. The CDR3 DNA is TGTGCCAGCTCACCGCCGGGGCCTGGGAGCAATCAGCCCCAGCATTTT.

The chain joins TRBV6-2 or TRBV6-3 to TRBJ1-4, with 8 bases fitting TRBD1. The CDR3 is made up of 18 amino acids. V dropped 0 bases and J dropped 6; count of bases not matched to a gene: 12. Germline V lookup: CDR1 MNHEY, CDR2 SVGEGT. CDR3 amino acids: CASSYSSRGRTVDEKLFF. The CDR3 DNA follows: TGTGCCAGCAGTTACTCAAGCAGGGGGCGGACTGTGGATGAAAAACTGTTTTTT.

This clonotype was seen at least ten times. The chain combines TRBV7-2 with TRBJ2-7; tentative D call: TRBD1 (6 bases). There are 14 residues in the CDR3. CDR1 and CDR2 from the germline V gene are SGHTA and FQGNSA. Trimming cost V 4 bases and J 4 bases, with 14 bases left between them. CDR3: CASSSQGLIYEQYF. CDR3 DNA: TGTGCCAGCAGCTCCCAGGGGCTAATTTACGAGCAGTACTTC.

Ten or more counts support this clonotype. The J gene is TRBJ1-5, the V gene TRBV6-2 or TRBV6-3; 11 positions match TRBD1. The CDR3 runs to 16 residues. Unmatched junction bases numbered 9, after V lost 7 bases and J lost 4 bases. The germline V gene has CDR1 MNHEY and CDR2 SVGEGT. CDR3 DNA: TGTGCCAGCAAGGGCGCGGGACAGGGGGTAAATCAGCCCCAGCATTTT. Translation gives CASKGAGQGVNQPQHF.

This chain links TRBV19 with TRBJ2-1, with 9 bases lining up with TRBD1. Unmatched junction bases numbered 2, after V lost 3 bases and J lost 8 bases. The germline gives CDR1 LNHDA, CDR2 SQIVND (reference sequence). There are 13 residues in the CDR3. CDR3 region: CASSMGTGHEQFF. DNA of the CDR3: TGTGCCAGTAGTATGGGGACAGGGCATGAGCAGTTCTTC.

This clonotype was seen a few times. The gene calls are TRBV7-2 and TRBJ1-3; no firm D call. Trimming took 5 bases from V and 15 from J, leaving 20 bases between them. The CDR3 has 13 residues. Germline lookup yields CDR1 SGHTA and CDR2 FQGNSA. Here the CDR3 reads CASSPPQRPYPYF. In DNA, the CDR3 is TGTGCCAGCAGCCCCCCACAGCGGCCATACCCATATTTT.

The chain is built from TRBV5-1 and TRBJ2-5, with 8 bases lining up with TRBD1. The CDR3 is made up of 18 amino acids. Looked up from germline, CDR1 is SGHRS and CDR2 is YFSETQ. The V segment lost 4 bases and the J segment 3 bases; nucleotides outside the gene matches: 17. The DNA of the CDR3 is TGCGCCAGCAGCCCCGGGACAGGCATTTGGAAGGGGAAAGAGACCCAGTACTTC. As protein: CASSPGTGIWKGKETQYF.

V is TRBV30 and J is TRBJ2-5; D is unclear. There are 13 residues in the CDR3. Germline V gene lookup returns CDR1 GTSNPN and CDR2 SVGIG (reference sequence). V lost 3 bases and J 3 bases, leaving 11 bases between the germline ends. The CDR3 sequence is CAWSSGYKETQYF. The CDR3 DNA reads TGTGCCTGGAGCTCCGGGTATAAAGAGACCCAGTACTTC.

The V and J genes are TRBV15 and TRBJ2-1; perhaps D is TRBD1 or TRBD2 (6 bases each). This CDR3 contains 16 residues. CDR1 is LNHNV, CDR2 YYDKDF, per germline (reference sequence). Between the trimmed V and J ends, which lost 3 bases and 3 bases, there was a span of 15 bases. In DNA, the CDR3 is TGTGCCACCAGCAGGGGGGGCCGCCGGGACTACAATGAGCAGTTCTTC. Translated: CATSRGGRRDYNEQFF. The variable domain in full, completed from reference TRBV15 and TRBJ2-1, reads DAMVIQNPRYQVTQFGKPVTLSCSQTLNHNVMYWYQQKSSQAPKLLFHYYDKDFNNEADTPDNFQSRRPNTSFCFLDIRSPGLGDTAMYLCATSRGGRRDYNEQFFGPGTRLTVL.

V gene TRBV5-6 combines with J gene TRBJ2-7; 9 bases are a match to TRBD2. Germline V gene lookup returns CDR1 SGHDT and CDR2 YYEEEE. The CDR3 covers 15 residues. V shed 6 bases and J 4 bases; nucleotides not matched to a gene: 11. Here the CDR3 reads CASTLGRGGWYEQYF. CDR3 DNA: TGTGCCAGCACCCTTGGGCGGGGGGGATGGTACGAGCAGTACTTC.

This clonotype has at least ten counts. The chain combines TRBV11-2 with TRBJ2-3; 7 nucleotides agree with TRBD1. Germline CDR1 and CDR2: SGHAT and FQNNGV. V lost 5 bases to trimming and J lost 2 bases; unmatched junction nucleotides: 7. The length of the CDR3 is 15 residues. The CDR3 DNA reads TGTGCCAGCAGCACCTGGACAGGCTCCACAGATACGCAGTATTTT. It encodes CASSTWTGSTDTQYF.

This clonotype has a handful of counts. This chain uses TRBV6-1 with TRBJ1-5; D not certain. V was clipped by 1 base and J by 6 bases, with 13 bases between them. Germline V CDR1 and CDR2: MNHNS, SASEGT. The CDR3 runs to 15 residues. The CDR3: CASSEGAQRGQPQHF. CDR3 bases: TGTGCCAGCAGTGAAGGAGCCCAACGGGGTCAGCCCCAGCATTTT.

At least ten counts were recorded for this clonotype. The chain couples TRBV11-2 to TRBJ2-3; D is perhaps TRBD2 (5 bases). The CDR3 spans 14 residues. Germline loops: CDR1 SGHAT, CDR2 FQNNGV. Trimming took 8 bases from V and 2 from J, leaving 14 bases between them. CDR3 region: CASAWELVTDTQYF. The CDR3, as DNA: TGTGCCAGCGCCTGGGAACTAGTCACAGATACGCAGTATTTT.

This clonotype has a handful of counts. This chain uses TRBV20-1 with TRBJ2-7; 7 nucleotides align to TRBD1. Trimming at V came to 7 bases and at J to 4 bases, leaving 13 bases not matched to a gene. This CDR3 region has 14 residues. CDR1 and CDR2 from the germline V gene are DFQATT and SNEGSKA (reference sequence). The DNA of the CDR3 is TGCAGTGGTACAGGGGCTGGGTCAAGATACGAGCAGTACTTC. This codes for CSGTGAGSRYEQYF.

This clonotype was detected many times. One end of the junction varies from germline; a read error may be responsible. The chain uses TRBV6-1 and TRBJ2-2; 7 nucleotides agree with TRBD1. Germline assignment: CDR1 MNHNS and CDR2 SASEGT. CDR3 length: 16 residues. CDR3 coding DNA: TGTGCCAACAGTTTACGAGGGACAGTGAACACCGGGGAGCTGTTTTTT. Protein sequence: CANSLRGTVNTGELFF.

The J gene is TRBJ2-2, the V gene TRBV6-2 or TRBV6-3; tentatively, D is TRBD2 (5 bases). Germline CDR1 and CDR2: MNHEY and SVGEGT. V lost 3 bases and J 5 bases, leaving 7 bases between the germline ends. This CDR3 contains 13 residues. The CDR3 coding sequence is TGTGCCAGCAGTTATCCGGGGACCGGGGAGCTGTTTTTT. This codes for CASSYPGTGELFF.

This clonotype turned up a few times. The chain is built from TRBV7-8 and TRBJ2-7, with D possibly TRBD1 on 6 matching bases. Germline assignment: CDR1 SGHVS and CDR2 FQNEAQ. With 2 bases removed from V and 3 bases from J, the gap between germline ends came to 11 bases. CDR3 length: 14 residues. The CDR3 region has the DNA TGTGCCAGCAGCTTAAAGGGGGAAGGCTACGAGCAGTACTTC. Protein: CASSLKGEGYEQYF.

This clonotype has more than one count but fewer than ten. V and J are TRBV3-1 and TRBJ2-7; 8 nucleotides agree with TRBD2. V shed 4 bases, J shed 4 bases, and the junction held 15 bases outside the gene matches. This CDR3 has 17 amino acids. Germline CDR1 reads LGHDT; CDR2 reads YNNKEL (reference sequence). The CDR3 region is CASSPPPSSGPFYEQYF. The CDR3 nucleotides are TGTGCCAGCAGCCCACCACCCTCTAGCGGGCCATTTTACGAGCAGTACTTC.

This clonotype was picked up a small number of times. The J gene is TRBJ1-5, the V gene TRBV27, with no clear D. The germline gives CDR1 MNHEY, CDR2 SMNVEV (reference sequence). Trimming pared 1 base from V and 0 bases from J, leaving 10 bases between. The CDR3 runs 16 residues. The CDR3 protein is CASSLYSLNSNQPQHF. CDR3 sequence (DNA): TGTGCCAGCAGTTTATACAGCTTGAATAGCAATCAGCCCCAGCATTTT.

The chain is built from TRBV7-9 and TRBJ2-7, with D possibly TRBD2 on 6 matching bases. The CDR3 is 13 residues long. CDR1 is SEHNR and CDR2 is FQNEAQ in the germline V gene (reference sequence). V was pared by 2 bases and J by 7 bases, with 12 bases between. CDR3 region: CASSLWQGGEQYF. DNA of the CDR3: TGTGCCAGCAGCTTATGGCAGGGAGGAGAGCAGTACTTC.

This clonotype was observed a few times. The chain recombines TRBV4-2 with TRBJ2-5; TRBD2 matches 13 bases. With V trimmed by 2 bases and J by 5 bases, 11 bases remained unmatched. The CDR3 has 18 residues. In germline, CDR1 is LGHNA, CDR2 YNFKEQ. CDR3 sequence reads: CASSQRGLAGVGGETQYF. The CDR3, as DNA: TGTGCCAGCAGCCAACGCGGACTAGCGGGAGTTGGTGGCGAGACCCAGTACTTC.

On this clonotype itself: This could be a read error, since a much larger clone is one nucleotide away. The CDR3 reads CASSPWTSEVSYEQYF. The CDR3 nucleotides are TGTGCCAGCAGCCCCTGGACTAGCGAGGTCTCCTACGAGCAGTACTTC. The chain employs TRBV7-2 and TRBJ2-7, with TRBD2 identical over 9 bases. CDR1 is SGHTA and CDR2 is FQGNSA in the germline V gene. V lost 5 bases to trimming and J lost 0 bases; unmatched junction nucleotides: 8. There are 16 residues in the CDR3. Combining the CDR3 with reference TRBV7-2 and TRBJ2-7 gives the whole variable domain GAGVSQSPSNKVTEKGKDVELRCDPISGHTALYWYRQSLGQGLEFLIYFQGNSAPDKSGLPSDRFSAERTGGSVSTLTIQRTQQEDSAVYLCASSPWTSEVSYEQYFGPGTRLTVT.

The table lists this clonotype with a count of one. The rearrangement joins TRBV20-1 to TRBJ2-7, with D unresolved. With 2 bases removed from V and 2 bases from J, the gap between germline ends came to 7 bases. Looked up from germline, CDR1 is DFQATT and CDR2 is SNEGSKA (reference sequence). CDR3 length: 12 amino acids. The CDR3 loop is CSARRQTYEQYF. CDR3 nucleotide sequence: TGCAGTGCTAGAAGGCAGACCTACGAGCAGTACTTC.

This clonotype was counted only a few times. This chain uses TRBV10-3 with TRBJ2-7; the match to TRBD1 covers 7 bases. The CDR3 covers 16 residues. The germline CDR1 and CDR2 sequences are ENHRY and SYGVKD. V lost 4 bases to trimming and J lost 3 bases; unmatched junction nucleotides: 12. CDR3 sequence (DNA): TGTGCCATCAGTGCTTCGACAGGGAGATTGCTCTACGAGCAGTACTTC. Its protein product is CAISASTGRLLYEQYF.

This clonotype was seen many times. The rearrangement joins TRBV13 to TRBJ2-1; TRBD1 matches at 7 bases. CDR1 PRHDT and CDR2 FYEKMQ come from the germline V gene (reference sequence). The CDR3 is 15 residues long. J was trimmed by 2 bases and V by 2 bases; bases with no gene match: 3. The CDR3 is CASSLRQGPYNEQFF. The CDR3 nucleotides are TGTGCCAGCAGCTTAAGACAGGGCCCCTACAATGAGCAGTTCTTC.

The chain couples TRBV5-1 to TRBJ2-5; D might be TRBD2 (6 bases). CDR1 and CDR2 from the germline V gene are SGHRS and YFSETQ. V lost 6 bases and J 1 base, leaving 16 bases between the germline ends. CDR3 length equals 15 residues. The CDR3 DNA sequence: TGCGCCAGCAATCGCGGGGCCAAAACCCAAGAGACCCAGTACTTC. Translating gives CASNRGAKTQETQYF.

The chain has TRBV29-1 and TRBJ2-2, with D possibly called TRBD1 or TRBD2 (6 bases each). The CDR3 contains 10 residues. Between the trimmed V and J ends, which lost 7 bases and 10 bases, there was a span of 10 bases. Germline CDR1 reads SQVTM; CDR2 reads ANQGSEA. In nucleotides, the CDR3 is TGCAGCGCCGGGGGCCCGGAGCTGTTTTTT. It is translated as CSAGGPELFF.

CDR3 protein: CASSYGGNSGGELFF. CDR3 nucleotides: TGTGCCAGCAGCTACGGAGGGAACTCGGGCGGGGAGCTGTTTTTT. The rearrangement uses TRBV9 and TRBJ2-2, with a possible D match to TRBD2 (6 bases). CDR1 and CDR2 (germline): SGDLS, YYNGEE. Trimming pared 4 bases from V and 7 bases from J, leaving 17 bases between. The CDR3 is 15 amino acids.